The entry below describes one T cell receptor beta chain. Its antigen is as yet unknown. This CDR3 fails to terminate in the conserved phenylalanine or tryptophan, so it likely reflects a read error. Treatment of any kind had been given to no patient before thyroid surgery. This sample stems from a study of metastatic and nonmetastatic thyroid tumors. The wider study: Repertoire comparison spanned blood and tumor or nodule tissue of malignant and benign thyroid patients. Overall study findings and caveats: In both blood and tumor samples, TCR beta diversity was reported significantly higher for malignant than benign nodules.

Germline lookup yields CDR1 DFQATT and CDR2 SNEGSKA (reference sequence). Trimming took 6 bases from V and 0 from J, leaving 15 bases between them. The CDR3 has 15 amino acids. Authors' data handling: The study took CDR3 differences across clinicopathological groups and made a distant-metastasis classifier for papillary thyroid cancer from them. TCRdb called clones again from the PCR reads with MiXCR. TCRdb, not the original authors, processed these V and J calls. Among about 92,000 clones, more than 13% were seen once, and the ten largest hold 3% to 4.5%. Sequenced input: blood. The chain carries TRBV20-1 and TRBJ2-1, with a weak D call TRBD2 (6 bases). The receptor comes from a female donor with papillary thyroid cancer or a benign thyroid nodule (not recorded which). Some clones in this sample may be carry-over from other donors' samples. This CDR3 reads CSAPRAGNSYNEQFL. CDR3 sequence (DNA): TGCAGTGCCCCGCGAGCGGGTAACTCCTACAATGAGCAGTTCCTC.